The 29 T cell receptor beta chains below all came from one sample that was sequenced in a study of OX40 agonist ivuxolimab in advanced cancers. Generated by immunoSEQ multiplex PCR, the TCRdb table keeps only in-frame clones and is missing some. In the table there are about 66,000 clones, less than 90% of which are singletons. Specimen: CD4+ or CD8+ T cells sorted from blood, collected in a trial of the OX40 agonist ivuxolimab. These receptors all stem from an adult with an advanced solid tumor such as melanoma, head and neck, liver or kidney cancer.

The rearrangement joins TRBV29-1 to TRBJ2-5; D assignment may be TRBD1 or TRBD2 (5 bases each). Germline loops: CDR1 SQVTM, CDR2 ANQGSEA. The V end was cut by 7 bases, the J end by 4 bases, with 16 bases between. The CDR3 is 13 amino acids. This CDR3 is CSAGPRLGETQYF. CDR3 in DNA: TGCAGCGCGGGGCCCAGGCTTGGAGAGACCCAGTACTTC. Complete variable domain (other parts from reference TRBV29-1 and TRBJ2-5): SAVISQKPSRDICQRGTSLTIQCQVDSQVTMMFWYRQQPGQSLTLIATANQGSEATYESGFVIDKFPISRPNLTFSTLTVSNMSPEDSSIYLCSAGPRLGETQYFGPGTRLLVL.

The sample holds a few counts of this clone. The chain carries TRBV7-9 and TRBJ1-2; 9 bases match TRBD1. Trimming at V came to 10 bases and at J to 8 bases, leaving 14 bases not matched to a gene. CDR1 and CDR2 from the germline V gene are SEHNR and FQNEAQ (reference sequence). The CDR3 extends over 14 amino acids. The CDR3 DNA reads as TGTGCCATACTTCCGCGGGACAGGGTTCACGGCTACACCTTC. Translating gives CAILPRDRVHGYTF.

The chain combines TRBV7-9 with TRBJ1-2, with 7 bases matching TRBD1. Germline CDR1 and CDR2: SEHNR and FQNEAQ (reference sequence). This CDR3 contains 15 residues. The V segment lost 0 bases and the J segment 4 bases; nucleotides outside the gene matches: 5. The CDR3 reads CASSLAQAGGYGYTF. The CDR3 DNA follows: TGTGCCAGCAGCTTAGCGCAGGCAGGGGGCTATGGCTACACCTTC.

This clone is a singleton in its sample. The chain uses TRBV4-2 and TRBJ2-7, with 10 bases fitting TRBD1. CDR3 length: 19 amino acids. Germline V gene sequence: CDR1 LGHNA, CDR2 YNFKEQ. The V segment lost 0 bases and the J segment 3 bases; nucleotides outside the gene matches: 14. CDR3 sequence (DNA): TGTGCCAGCAGCCAAGATTACGGGACAGGGGTAGATGTGGTCTACGAGCAGTACTTC. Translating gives CASSQDYGTGVDVVYEQYF.

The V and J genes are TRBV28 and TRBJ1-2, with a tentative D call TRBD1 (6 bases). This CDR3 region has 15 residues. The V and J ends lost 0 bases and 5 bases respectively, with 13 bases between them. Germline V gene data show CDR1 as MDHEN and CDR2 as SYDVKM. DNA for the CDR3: TGTGCCAGCAGTTTATGGGGCGGGGGCGCATATGGCTACACCTTC. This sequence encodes CASSLWGGGAYGYTF.

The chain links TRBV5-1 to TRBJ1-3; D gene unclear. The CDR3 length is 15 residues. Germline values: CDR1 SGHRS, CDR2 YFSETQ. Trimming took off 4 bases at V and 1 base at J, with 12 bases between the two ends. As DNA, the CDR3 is TGCGCCAGCAGCCCATCGCCGGGATCTGGAAACACCATATATTTT. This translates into CASSPSPGSGNTIYF.

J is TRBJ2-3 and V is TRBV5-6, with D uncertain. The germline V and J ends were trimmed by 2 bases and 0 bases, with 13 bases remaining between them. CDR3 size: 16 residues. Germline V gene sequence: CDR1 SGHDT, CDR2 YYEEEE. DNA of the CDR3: TGTGCCAGCAGCTTTTCGGCAAGGATTAGCACAGATACGCAGTATTTT. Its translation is CASSFSARISTDTQYF. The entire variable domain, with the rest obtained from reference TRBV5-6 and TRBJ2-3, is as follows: DAGVTQSPTHLIKTRGQQVTLRCSPKSGHDTVSWYQQALGQGPQFIFQYYEEEERQRGNFPDRFSGHQFPNYSSELNVNALLLGDSALYLCASSFSARISTDTQYFGPGTRLTVL.

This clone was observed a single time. The CDR3 region has the DNA TGTGCCATCAGAGAGGGAGGGACAGATACGCAGTATTTT. It yields the protein CAIREGGTDTQYF. This chain links TRBV10-3 with TRBJ2-3; 7 nucleotides match TRBD2. The V gene's germline CDR1 is ENHRY and CDR2 SYGVKD. The CDR3 sequence is 13 residues long. With 6 bases clipped from V and 3 bases from J, the junction kept 3 bases outside the gene matches.

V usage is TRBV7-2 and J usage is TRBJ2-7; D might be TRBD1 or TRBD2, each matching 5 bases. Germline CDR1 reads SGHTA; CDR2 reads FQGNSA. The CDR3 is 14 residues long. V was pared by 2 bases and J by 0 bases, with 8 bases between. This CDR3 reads CASSLSGGSYEQYF. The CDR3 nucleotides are TGTGCCAGCAGCTTATCTGGGGGCTCCTACGAGCAGTACTTC.

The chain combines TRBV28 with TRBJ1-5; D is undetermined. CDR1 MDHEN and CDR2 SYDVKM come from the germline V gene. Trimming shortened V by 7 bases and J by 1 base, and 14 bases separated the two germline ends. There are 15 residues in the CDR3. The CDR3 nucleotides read TGTGCCAGCAAAATGGAGGGTAGGAGCAATCAGCCCCAGCATTTT. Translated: CASKMEGRSNQPQHF. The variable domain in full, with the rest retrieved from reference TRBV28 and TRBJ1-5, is DVKVTQSSRYLVKRTGEKVFLECVQDMDHENMFWYRQDPGLGLRLIYFSYDVKMKEKGDIPEGYSVSREKKERFSLILESASTNQTSMYLCASKMEGRSNQPQHFGDGTRLSIL.

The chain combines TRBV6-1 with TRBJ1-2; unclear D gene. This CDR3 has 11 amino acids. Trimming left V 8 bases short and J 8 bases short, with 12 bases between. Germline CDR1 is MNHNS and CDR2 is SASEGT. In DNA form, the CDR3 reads TGTGCCAGCCCGGGCCCTCGGGGCTACACCTTC. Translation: CASPGPRGYTF.

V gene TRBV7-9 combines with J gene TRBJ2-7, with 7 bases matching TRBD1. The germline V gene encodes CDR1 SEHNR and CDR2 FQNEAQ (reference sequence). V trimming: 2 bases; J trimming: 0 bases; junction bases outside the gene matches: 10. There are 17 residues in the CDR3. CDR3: CASSLFFSAGGSYEQYF. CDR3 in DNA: TGTGCCAGCAGCTTATTTTTTTCGGCAGGGGGCTCCTACGAGCAGTACTTC.

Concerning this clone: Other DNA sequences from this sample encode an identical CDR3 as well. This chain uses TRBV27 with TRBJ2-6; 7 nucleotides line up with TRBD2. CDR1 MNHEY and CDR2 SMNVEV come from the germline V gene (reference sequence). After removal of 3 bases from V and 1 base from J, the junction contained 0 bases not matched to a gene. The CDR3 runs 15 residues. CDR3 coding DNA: TGTGCCAGCAGTTTGGGGGGGTCTGGGGCCAACGTCCTGACTTTC. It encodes CASSLGGSGANVLTF.

The DNA for the CDR3 is TGTGCCAGCAGCTTGCCAGGGCGTTATGGCTACACCTTC. Translated, it gives CASSLPGRYGYTF. This chain links TRBV11-2 with TRBJ1-2, with a tentative D call TRBD1 (5 bases). The CDR3 extends over 13 amino acids. Trimming shortened V by 3 bases and J by 5 bases, and 10 bases separated the two germline ends. Germline-derived CDR1 and CDR2 are SGHAT and FQNNGV.

The CDR3 DNA sequence: TGCGCCAGCAGCCAACCTAGGGGCGGGAGTGGAAACACCATATATTTT. Protein sequence: CASSQPRGGSGNTIYF. The gene calls are TRBV4-1 and TRBJ1-3; possibly TRBD1 for D (5 bases). CDR1 and CDR2 (germline): MGHRA, YSYEKL. The CDR3 sequence is 16 residues long. The V end was cut by 2 bases, the J end by 3 bases, with 14 bases between.

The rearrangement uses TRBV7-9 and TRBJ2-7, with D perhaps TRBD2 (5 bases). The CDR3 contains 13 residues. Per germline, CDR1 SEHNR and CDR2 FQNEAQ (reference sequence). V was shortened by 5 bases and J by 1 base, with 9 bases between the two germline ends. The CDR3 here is CASSGSPSYEQYF. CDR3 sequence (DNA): TGTGCCAGCAGCGGGAGCCCGTCCTACGAGCAGTACTTC.

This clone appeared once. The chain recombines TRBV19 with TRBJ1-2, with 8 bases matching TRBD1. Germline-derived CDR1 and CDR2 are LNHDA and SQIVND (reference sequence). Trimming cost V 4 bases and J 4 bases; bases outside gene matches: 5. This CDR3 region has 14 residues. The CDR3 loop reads CASSTTGDGYGYTF. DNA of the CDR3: TGTGCCAGTAGTACGACAGGGGATGGCTATGGCTACACCTTC.

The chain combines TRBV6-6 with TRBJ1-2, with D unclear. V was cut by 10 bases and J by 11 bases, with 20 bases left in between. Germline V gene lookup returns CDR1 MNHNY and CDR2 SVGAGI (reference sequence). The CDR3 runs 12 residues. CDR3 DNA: TGTGCCACCCTCGACGCCTCCGCGGAGTACACCTTC. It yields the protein CATLDASAEYTF.

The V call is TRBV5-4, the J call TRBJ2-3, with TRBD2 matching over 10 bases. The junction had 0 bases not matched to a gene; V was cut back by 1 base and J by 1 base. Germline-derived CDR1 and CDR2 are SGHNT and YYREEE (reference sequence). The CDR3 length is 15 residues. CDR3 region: CASSLTSGGTDTQYF. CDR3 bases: TGTGCCAGCAGCTTGACTAGCGGGGGCACAGATACGCAGTATTTT.

The DNA of the CDR3 is TGTGCCAGCAGCGTCGGGGAACCCTACGAGCAGTACTTC. Its translation: CASSVGEPYEQYF. The J gene is TRBJ2-7, the V gene TRBV11-1, with D possibly matching TRBD2 (5 bases). The V gene's germline CDR1 is SGHAT and CDR2 FQDESV (reference sequence). The V end lost 5 bases, the J end lost 2 bases, and 10 bases lay between the germline ends. This CDR3 is built from 13 residues.

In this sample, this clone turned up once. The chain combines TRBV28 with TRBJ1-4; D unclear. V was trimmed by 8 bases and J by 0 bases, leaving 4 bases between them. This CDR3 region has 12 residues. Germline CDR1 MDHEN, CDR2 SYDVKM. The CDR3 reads CASHATNEKLFF. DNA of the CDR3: TGTGCCAGCCACGCAACTAATGAAAAACTGTTTTTT.

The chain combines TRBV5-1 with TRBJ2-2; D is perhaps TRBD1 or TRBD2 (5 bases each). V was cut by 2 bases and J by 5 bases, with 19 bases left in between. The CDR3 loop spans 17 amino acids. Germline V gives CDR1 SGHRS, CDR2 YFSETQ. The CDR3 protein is CASSLAPGSRGTGELFF. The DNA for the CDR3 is TGCGCCAGCAGCTTAGCCCCGGGATCAAGGGGTACCGGGGAGCTGTTTTTT.

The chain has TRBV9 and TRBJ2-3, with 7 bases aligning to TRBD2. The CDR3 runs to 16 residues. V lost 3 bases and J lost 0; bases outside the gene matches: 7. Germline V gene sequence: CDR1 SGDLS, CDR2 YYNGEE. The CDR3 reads CASSARAGYSTDTQYF. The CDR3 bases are TGTGCCAGCAGCGCTCGAGCGGGATACAGCACAGATACGCAGTATTTT. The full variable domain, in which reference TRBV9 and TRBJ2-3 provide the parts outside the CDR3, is DSGVTQTPKHLITATGQRVTLRCSPRSGDLSVYWYQQSLDQGLQFLIQYYNGEERAKGNILERFSAQQFPDLHSELNLSSLELGDSALYFCASSARAGYSTDTQYFGPGTRLTVL.

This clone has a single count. DNA for the CDR3: TGTGCCCTCTCCCACTCCGGGGAGCTGTTTTTT. It encodes CALSHSGELFF. V usage is TRBV30 and J usage is TRBJ2-2; D remains ambiguous. V lost 8 bases and J 6 bases, leaving 10 bases between the germline ends. CDR1 is GTSNPN and CDR2 is SVGIG in the germline V gene (reference sequence). The CDR3 sequence is 11 residues long.

The CDR3 is CASSIDLQGASYGYTF. In nucleotides, the CDR3 is TGTGCCAGTAGTATAGATCTTCAGGGGGCCTCCTATGGCTACACCTTC. The chain has TRBV19 and TRBJ1-2; 8 positions agree with TRBD1. CDR1 is LNHDA and CDR2 is SQIVND in the germline V gene (reference sequence). This CDR3 is built from 16 residues. With V trimmed by 0 bases and J by 4 bases, 7 bases remained unmatched.

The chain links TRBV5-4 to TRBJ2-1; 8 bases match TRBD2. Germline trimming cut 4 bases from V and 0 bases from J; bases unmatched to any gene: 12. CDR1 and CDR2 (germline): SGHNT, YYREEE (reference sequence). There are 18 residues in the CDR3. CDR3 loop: CASSRPPLAVLSYNEQFF. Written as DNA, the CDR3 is TGTGCCAGCAGCCGTCCACCACTAGCGGTCCTCTCCTACAATGAGCAGTTCTTC.

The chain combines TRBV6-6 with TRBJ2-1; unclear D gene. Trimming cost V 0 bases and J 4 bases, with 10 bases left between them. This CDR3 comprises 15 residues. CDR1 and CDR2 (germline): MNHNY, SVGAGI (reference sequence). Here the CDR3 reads CASSYSGSNYNEQFF. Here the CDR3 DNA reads TGTGCCAGCAGTTACTCGGGCTCAAATTACAATGAGCAGTTCTTC.

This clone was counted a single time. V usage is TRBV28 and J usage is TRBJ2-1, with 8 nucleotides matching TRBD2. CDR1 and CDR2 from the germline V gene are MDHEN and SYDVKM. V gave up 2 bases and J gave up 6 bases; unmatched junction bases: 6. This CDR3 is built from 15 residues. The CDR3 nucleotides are TGTGCCAGCAGTTTAAGGGGACTAGTGGGCAATGAGCAGTTCTTC. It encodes CASSLRGLVGNEQFF.

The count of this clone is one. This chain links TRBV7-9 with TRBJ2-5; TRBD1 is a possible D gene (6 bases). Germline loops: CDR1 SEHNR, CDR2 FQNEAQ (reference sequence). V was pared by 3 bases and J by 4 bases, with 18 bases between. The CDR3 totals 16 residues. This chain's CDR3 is CASSFRGAPSRETQYF. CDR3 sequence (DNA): TGTGCCAGCAGCTTCAGGGGCGCTCCCTCCCGAGAGACCCAGTACTTC.